One and the same sample provided the 13 T cell receptor beta chains below, sequenced in a study of control samples from healthy donors and cancer patients. This table comes from immunoSEQ multiplex PCR, and its TCRdb copy is limited to in-frame clones, with some not included. The sample shows approximately 140,000 clones, over 85% of them seen only once. Sequencing used blood. Receptors originate from a man aged 18 to 35 in good health.

The chain recombines TRBV5-4 with TRBJ1-2, with 7 bases fitting TRBD1. After removal of 5 bases from V and 5 bases from J, the junction contained 6 bases not matched to a gene. The length of the CDR3 is 13 residues. The germline V gene encodes CDR1 SGHNT and CDR2 YYREEE (reference sequence). In DNA, the CDR3 is TGTGCCAGCAGGGCCGGACAGGAGTATGGCTACACCTTC. It is translated as CASRAGQEYGYTF.

This rearrangement joins TRBV19 to TRBJ1-1; unclear D gene. Germline V CDR1 and CDR2: LNHDA, SQIVND (reference sequence). The CDR3 is made up of 20 amino acids. Trimming took off 2 bases at V and 3 bases at J, with 28 bases between the two ends. The CDR3 region has the DNA TGTGCCAGTAGTATAAAAATGGTCCGAGCGGAGAAAATTTCTTACACTGAAGCTTTCTTT. Its translation is CASSIKMVRAEKISYTEAFF. The full variable domain, in which reference TRBV19 and TRBJ1-1 provide the parts outside the CDR3, is DGGITQSPKYLFRKEGQNVTLSCEQNLNHDAMYWYRQDPGQGLRLIYYSQIVNDFQKGDIAEGYSVSREKKESFPLTVTSAQKNPTAFYLCASSIKMVRAEKISYTEAFFGQGTRLTVV.

The V call is TRBV11-2, the J call TRBJ2-7; D not resolved. Trimming left V 0 bases short and J 3 bases short, with 9 bases between. Germline V gene data show CDR1 as SGHAT and CDR2 as FQNNGV. CDR3 size: 14 residues. CDR3 DNA sequence: TGTGCCAGCAGCTTAGACAGTAGTAACTACGAGCAGTACTTC. Its protein product is CASSLDSSNYEQYF.

DNA of the CDR3: TGTGCCAGCAGTGTACAGGGACACTCCAACTATGGCTACACCTTC. As protein: CASSVQGHSNYGYTF. This chain uses TRBV6-6 with TRBJ1-2, with D possibly TRBD1 on 6 matching bases. V lost 5 bases to trimming and J lost 2 bases, with 15 bases between them. This CDR3 is 15 amino acids long. Germline V gene sequence: CDR1 MNHNY, CDR2 SVGAGI (reference sequence).

This clone was recorded once. The V and J genes are TRBV7-9 and TRBJ1-1, with D maybe TRBD1 (6 bases). CDR3 length: 12 amino acids. V lost 6 bases and J lost 7, with 12 bases in between. The germline gives CDR1 SEHNR, CDR2 FQNEAQ (reference sequence). The CDR3 loop is CASRQQGDEAFF. The CDR3 DNA is TGTGCCAGCAGGCAACAGGGTGATGAAGCTTTCTTT.

The V call is TRBV6-2 or TRBV6-3, the J call TRBJ2-1, with D perhaps matching TRBD2 (6 bases). Per the germline V gene, CDR1 is MNHEY and CDR2 is SVGEGT. There are 17 residues in the CDR3. Trimming removed 0 bases from V and 1 base from J, with 13 bases in between. The CDR3 here is CASSYSREEVSYNEQFF. The DNA of the CDR3 is TGTGCCAGCAGTTACTCGCGGGAAGAAGTATCCTACAATGAGCAGTTCTTC.

This clone is a singleton in its sample. This sample also contains other DNA sequences that code for the same CDR3. The chain joins TRBV6-5 to TRBJ2-7; 13 nucleotides agree with TRBD2. Germline CDR1 is MNHEY and CDR2 is SVGAGI. The trim removed 10 bases at V and 3 bases at J, leaving 6 bases unmatched. The CDR3 loop spans 14 amino acids. CDR3 bases: TGTGCCACTCGACGACTAGCGGGAGGCTACGAGCAGTACTTC. This translates into CATRRLAGGYEQYF.

The chain is built from TRBV3-1 (or the pseudogene TRBV3-2) and TRBJ2-7; D remains ambiguous. Germline V gene lookup returns CDR1 LGHDT and CDR2 YNNKEL (reference sequence). The CDR3 is 12 amino acids. The V end was cut by 7 bases, the J end by 7 bases, with 14 bases between. CDR3 loop: CASTWVETEQYF. In DNA form, the CDR3 reads TGTGCCAGCACCTGGGTGGAGACGGAGCAGTACTTC.

This rearrangement joins TRBV19 to TRBJ1-2; D is perhaps TRBD1 (6 bases). Trimming left V 5 bases short and J 2 bases short, with 12 bases between. Germline CDR1 is LNHDA and CDR2 is SQIVND (reference sequence). The length of the CDR3 is 14 residues. CDR3 in DNA: TGTGCCAGTAGTGAGGCCAGGGGAAACTATGGCTACACCTTC. Translating gives CASSEARGNYGYTF. The full variable domain, its missing parts supplied by reference TRBV19 and TRBJ1-2, is DGGITQSPKYLFRKEGQNVTLSCEQNLNHDAMYWYRQDPGQGLRLIYYSQIVNDFQKGDIAEGYSVSREKKESFPLTVTSAQKNPTAFYLCASSEARGNYGYTFGSGTRLTVV.

V is TRBV24-1 and J is TRBJ2-5, with 7 bases that match TRBD1. Germline V gene lookup returns CDR1 KGHDR and CDR2 SFDVKD. V trimming: 4 bases; J trimming: 3 bases; junction bases outside the gene matches: 4. The CDR3 loop spans 14 amino acids. CDR3 DNA sequence: TGTGCCACCAGTGAGCCTGACAGGGAAGAGACCCAGTACTTC. It is translated as CATSEPDREETQYF.

The V and J genes are TRBV19 and TRBJ1-1; 8 nucleotides match TRBD1. The ends lost 7 bases at V and 2 bases at J; junction bases unmatched: 15. In germline, CDR1 is LNHDA, CDR2 SQIVND (reference sequence). The CDR3 runs to 17 residues. The DNA of the CDR3 is TGTGCCAGTATGGTCGGCAGGGGGCGGAATTTTAACACTGAAGCTTTCTTT. Its translation: CASMVGRGRNFNTEAFF.

About this clone: The junction differs from germline at one of its ends, possibly a read error. The genes are TRBV12-3 or TRBV12-4 and TRBJ2-5; no firm D call. The CDR3 covers 8 residues. CDR3 in DNA: TGTGCCAGCAGTTTGAGAGACTTC. Translation: CASSLRDF.

Comments on this clone: Germline is not matched at one junction end, which may reflect a read error. This chain links TRBV7-7 with TRBJ2-1; 9 positions match TRBD2. The CDR3 has 15 amino acids. The germline V gene encodes CDR1 SSHAT and CDR2 FNYEAQ (reference sequence). The CDR3 coding sequence is TGTGCTAGCAGCTTGGGTAGCGGGAGCGGTGGTGAGCAGTTCTTC. Translation: CASSLGSGSGGEQFF.